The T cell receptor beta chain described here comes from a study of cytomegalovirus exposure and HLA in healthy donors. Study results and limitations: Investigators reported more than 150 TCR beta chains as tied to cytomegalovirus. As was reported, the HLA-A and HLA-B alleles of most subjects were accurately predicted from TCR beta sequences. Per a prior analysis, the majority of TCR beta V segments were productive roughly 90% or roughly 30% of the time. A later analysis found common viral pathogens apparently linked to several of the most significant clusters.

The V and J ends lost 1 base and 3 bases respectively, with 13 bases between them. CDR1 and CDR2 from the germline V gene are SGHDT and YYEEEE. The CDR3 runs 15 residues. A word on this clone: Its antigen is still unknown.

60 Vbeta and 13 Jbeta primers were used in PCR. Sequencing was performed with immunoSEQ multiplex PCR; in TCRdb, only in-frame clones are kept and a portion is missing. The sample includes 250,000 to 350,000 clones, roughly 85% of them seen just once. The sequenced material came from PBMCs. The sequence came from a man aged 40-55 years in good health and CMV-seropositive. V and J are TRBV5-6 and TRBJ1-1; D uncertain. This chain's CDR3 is CASSLSPLGYTEAFF. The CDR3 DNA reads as TGTGCCAGCAGCTTGAGTCCGCTGGGCTACACTGAAGCTTTCTTT. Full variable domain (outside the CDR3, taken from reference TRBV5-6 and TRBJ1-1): DAGVTQSPTHLIKTRGQQVTLRCSPKSGHDTVSWYQQALGQGPQFIFQYYEEEERQRGNFPDRFSGHQFPNYSSELNVNALLLGDSALYLCASSLSPLGYTEAFFGQGTRLTVV.